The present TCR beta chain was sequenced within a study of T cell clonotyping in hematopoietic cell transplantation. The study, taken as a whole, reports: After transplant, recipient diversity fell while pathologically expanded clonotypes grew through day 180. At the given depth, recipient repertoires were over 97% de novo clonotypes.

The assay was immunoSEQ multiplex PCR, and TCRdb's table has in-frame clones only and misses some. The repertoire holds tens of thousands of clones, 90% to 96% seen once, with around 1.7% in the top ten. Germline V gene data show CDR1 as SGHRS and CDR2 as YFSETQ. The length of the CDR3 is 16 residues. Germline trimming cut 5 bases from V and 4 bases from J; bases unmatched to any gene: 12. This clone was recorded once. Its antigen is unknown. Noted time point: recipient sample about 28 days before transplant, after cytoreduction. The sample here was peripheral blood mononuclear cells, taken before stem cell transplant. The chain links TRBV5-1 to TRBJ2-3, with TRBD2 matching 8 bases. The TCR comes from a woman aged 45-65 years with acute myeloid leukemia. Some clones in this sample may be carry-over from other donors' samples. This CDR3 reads CASSQSESGRPDTQYF. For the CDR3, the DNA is TGCGCCAGCAGTCAGAGTGAGAGCGGGAGACCAGATACGCAGTATTTT.